A selection of T cell receptor beta chains follows, all from one sample in a study of cytomegalovirus exposure and HLA in healthy donors. Sequenced by immunoSEQ multiplex PCR; TCRdb stores in-frame clones only, minus some. The sample lists some 110,000 clones, around three quarters occurring once. Sequenced sample: PBMCs. Source of these receptors: a man aged 45 to 65 in good health and CMV-seropositive. The CDR3 runs from the conserved cysteine through the conserved F or W. Each record gives: J gene, D gene, V gene, clone size, CDR3 DNA, CDR3 protein. The D gene is left open where the match is weak. Some rows mark clone size as missing; the rest say once, few, many or name a class of expanded clone.

>TRBJ1-5|.|TRBV7-4|.
TGTGCCAGCAGCTCCGCGGTGAGGGCCGATCAGCCCCAGCATTTT
CASSSAVRADQPQHF
>TRBJ1-4|.|TRBV4-2|few
TGTGCCAGCAGCCAAGGGGCAAGAGAGGAAAAACTGTTTTTT
CASSQGAREEKLFF
>TRBJ2-2|.|TRBV2|.
TGTGCCAGCACCCAGGGTCCAGCGAACACCGGGGAGCTGTTTTTT
CASTQGPANTGELFF
>TRBJ2-7|.|TRBV19|.
TGTGCCAGTAGTATCGTAAGCGCACCCAAATCCTCCTACGAGCAGTACTTC
CASSIVSAPKSSYEQYF
>TRBJ2-1|.|TRBV2|.
TGTGCCAGCACCGCAGAGACAGGATACAATGAGCAGTTCTTC
CASTAETGYNEQFF
>TRBJ1-4|.|TRBV7-7|once
TGTGGTAGGGGGGGACGTAATGAAAAACTGTTTTTT
CGRGGRNEKLFF
>TRBJ2-2|TRBD1|TRBV7-2|.
TGTGCCAGCAGCTTAGGTGCGACAGGGGGAACCGGGGAGCTGTTTTTT
CASSLGATGGTGELFF
>TRBJ1-1|TRBD1|TRBV7-9|.
TGTGCCAGCAGCGACGGACAGGTGGACACTGAAGCTTTCTTT
CASSDGQVDTEAFF
>TRBJ2-5|.|TRBV5-1|once
TGCGCCAGCAGCTTGGGAGGACTCCAAGAGACCCAGTACTTC
CASSLGGLQETQYF
>TRBJ2-2|TRBD2|TRBV30|.
TGTGCCTGGAGTGATGCTAGCGGCGTGACCGGGGAGCTGTTTTTT
CAWSDASGVTGELFF
>TRBJ2-3|.|TRBV7-2|.
TGTGCCAGCAGCCTAGATGGAGGTGTTGCGGATACGCAGTATTTT
CASSLDGGVADTQYF
>TRBJ1-5|.|TRBV6-1|.
TGTGCCAGCAGTGAGGCAGACTCTCGCAATCAGCCCCAGCATTTT
CASSEADSRNQPQHF
>TRBJ1-1|TRBD1|TRBV2|few
TGTGCCAGCACACCGGACAGGGGGAACACTGAAGCTTTCTTT
CASTPDRGNTEAFF
>TRBJ1-1|.|TRBV27|few
TGTGCCAGCAGTCCTCACAGGGCAGGGATGAACACTGAAGCTTTCTTT
CASSPHRAGMNTEAFF
>TRBJ2-7|TRBD1|TRBV2|.
TGTGCCAGCCAGGGGGCGGGATCCTCCTACGAGCAGTACTTC
CASQGAGSSYEQYF
>TRBJ1-1|.|TRBV18|.
TGTGCCAGCTCACCACCTAACAGGGTGAACACTGAAGCTTTCTTT
CASSPPNRVNTEAFF
>TRBJ1-2|.|TRBV6-6|.
TGTGCCAGCCTTCCCGGGGGGTCAGTCTATGGCTACACCTTC
CASLPGGSVYGYTF